This T cell receptor (beta chain) was sequenced for a study of T cell repertoires in cytomegalovirus infection. Using its own MiXCR run on the reads, TCRdb lists one record per CDR3 protein. The sample holds hundreds of thousands of distinct CDR3 sequences, 30% to 40% seen once. The CDR3 totals 16 residues. V shed 3 bases and J shed 0 bases, with 11 bases lying between them. Regarding this clonotype: Its antigen is unidentified.

The source was cultured CD8+ T cells from PBMCs, collected from culture after CMV antigen stimulation. This receptor was taken from a human donor in good health (CMV status not recorded). Some clones in this sample may be carry-over from other donors' samples. V gene TRBV12-3 or TRBV12-4 combines with J gene TRBJ2-2, with D possibly being TRBD1 (6 bases). The CDR3, as DNA: TGTGCCAGCAGTTTCCAGGCAGGGGCGAACACCGGGGAGCTGTTTTTT. This sequence encodes CASSFQAGANTGELFF.